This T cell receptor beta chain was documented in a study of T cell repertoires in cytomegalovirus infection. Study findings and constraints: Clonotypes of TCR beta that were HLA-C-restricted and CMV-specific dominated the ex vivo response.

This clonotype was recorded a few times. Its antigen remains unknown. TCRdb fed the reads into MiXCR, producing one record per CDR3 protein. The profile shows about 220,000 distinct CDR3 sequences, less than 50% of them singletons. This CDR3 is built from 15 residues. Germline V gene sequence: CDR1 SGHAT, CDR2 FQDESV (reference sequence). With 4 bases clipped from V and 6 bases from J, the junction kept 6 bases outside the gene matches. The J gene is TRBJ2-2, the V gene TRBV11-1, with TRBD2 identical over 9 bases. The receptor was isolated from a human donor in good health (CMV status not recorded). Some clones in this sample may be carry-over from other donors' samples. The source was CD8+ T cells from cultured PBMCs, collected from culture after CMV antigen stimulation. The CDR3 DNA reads TGTGCCAGCAGCTGGGGTAGCGGGAGCTCCGGGGAGCTGTTTTTT. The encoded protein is CASSWGSGSSGELFF. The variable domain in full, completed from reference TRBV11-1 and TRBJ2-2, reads EAEVAQSPRYKITEKSQAVAFWCDPISGHATLYWYRQILGQGPELLVQFQDESVVDDSQLPKDRFSAERLKGVDSTLKIQPAELGDSAMYLCASSWGSGSSGELFFGEGSRLTVL.